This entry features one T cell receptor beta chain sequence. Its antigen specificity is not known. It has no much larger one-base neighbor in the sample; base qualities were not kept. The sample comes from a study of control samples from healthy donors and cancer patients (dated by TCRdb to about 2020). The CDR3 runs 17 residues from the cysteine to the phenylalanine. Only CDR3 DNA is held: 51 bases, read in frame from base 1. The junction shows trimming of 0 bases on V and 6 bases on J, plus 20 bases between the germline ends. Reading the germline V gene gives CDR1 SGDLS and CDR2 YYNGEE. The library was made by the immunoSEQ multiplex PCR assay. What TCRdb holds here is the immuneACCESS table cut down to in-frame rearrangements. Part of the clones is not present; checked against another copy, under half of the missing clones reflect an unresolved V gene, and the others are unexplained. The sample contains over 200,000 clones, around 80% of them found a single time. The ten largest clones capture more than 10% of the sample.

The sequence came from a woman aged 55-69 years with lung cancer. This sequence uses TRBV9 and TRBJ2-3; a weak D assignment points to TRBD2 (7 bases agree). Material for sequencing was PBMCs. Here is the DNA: TGTGCCAGCAGCGTAGTTGGGGGGGCCCCCCGGGGGGATACGCAGTATTTT. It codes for CASSVVGGAPRGDTQYF.